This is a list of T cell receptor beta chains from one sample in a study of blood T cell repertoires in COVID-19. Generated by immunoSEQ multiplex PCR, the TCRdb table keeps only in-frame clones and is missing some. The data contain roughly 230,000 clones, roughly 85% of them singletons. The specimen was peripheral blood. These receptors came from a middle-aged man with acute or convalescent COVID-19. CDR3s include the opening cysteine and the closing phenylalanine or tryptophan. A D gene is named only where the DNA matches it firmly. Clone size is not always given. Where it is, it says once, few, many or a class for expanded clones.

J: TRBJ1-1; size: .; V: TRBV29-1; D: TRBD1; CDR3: CSVGKTRGQGAHMNTEAFF; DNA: TGCAGCGTTGGTAAAACCCGCGGGCAGGGGGCTCACATGAACACTGAAGCTTTCTTT
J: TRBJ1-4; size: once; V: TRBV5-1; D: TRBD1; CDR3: CASSSMDRVSEKLFF; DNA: TGCGCCAGCAGCTCGATGGACAGGGTTTCGGAAAAACTGTTTTTT
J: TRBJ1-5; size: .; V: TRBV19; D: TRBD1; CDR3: CASTRDSLNQPQHF; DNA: TGTGCCAGTACCAGGGACAGCTTAAATCAGCCCCAGCATTTT
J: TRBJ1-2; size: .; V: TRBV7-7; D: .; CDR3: CASSEGSPPPTGKGYTF; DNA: TGTGCCAGCAGCGAGGGGTCCCCCCCTCCGACAGGTAAAGGCTACACCTTC
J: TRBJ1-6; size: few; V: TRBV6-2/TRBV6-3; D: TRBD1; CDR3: CASTPDRGNSYNSPLHF; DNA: TGTGCCAGCACCCCGGACAGGGGGAACTCCTATAATTCACCCCTCCACTTT
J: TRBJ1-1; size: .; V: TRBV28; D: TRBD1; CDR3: CASSLWGARDRVTEAFF; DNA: TGTGCCAGCAGTTTATGGGGGGCCCGGGACAGGGTGACTGAAGCTTTCTTT
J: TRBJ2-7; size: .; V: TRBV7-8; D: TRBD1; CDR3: CASSSDRAREQYF; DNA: TGTGCCAGCAGCTCCGACAGGGCGAGGGAGCAGTACTTC
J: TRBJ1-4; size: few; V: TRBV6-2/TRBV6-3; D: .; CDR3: CASSYSGCRFF; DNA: TGTGCCAGCAGTTACAGTGGTTGCAGGTTTTTT
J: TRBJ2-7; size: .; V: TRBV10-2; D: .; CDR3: CASKGGQYEQYF; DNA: TGCGCCAGCAAGGGGGGGCAATACGAGCAGTACTTC
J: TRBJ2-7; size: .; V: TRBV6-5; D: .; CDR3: CASSHSEGYEQYF; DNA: TGTGCCAGCAGTCACAGCGAGGGCTACGAGCAGTACTTC
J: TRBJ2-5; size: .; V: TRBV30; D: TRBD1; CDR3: CAWSGTGGEETQYF; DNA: TGTGCCTGGAGTGGGACAGGGGGCGAGGAGACCCAGTACTTC
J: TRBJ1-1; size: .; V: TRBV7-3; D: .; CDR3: CASSLTGGTEAFF; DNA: TGTGCCAGCAGCTTAACGGGGGGCACTGAAGCTTTCTTT
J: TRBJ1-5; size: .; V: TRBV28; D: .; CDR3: CASRDKVYGGNQPQHF; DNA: TGTGCCAGCCGGGACAAGGTATATGGAGGCAATCAGCCCCAGCATTTT
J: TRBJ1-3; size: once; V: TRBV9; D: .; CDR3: CASSGGGESGNTIYF; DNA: TGTGCCAGCAGCGGCGGTGGGGAGTCTGGAAACACCATATATTTT
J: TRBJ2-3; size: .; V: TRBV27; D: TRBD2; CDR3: CASSSLAGVSTDTQYF; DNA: TGTGCCAGCAGTTCTTTAGCGGGGGTTTCCACAGATACGCAGTATTTT
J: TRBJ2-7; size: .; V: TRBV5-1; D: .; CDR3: CASSLGDSRGRGSVQYF; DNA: TGCGCCAGCAGCTTGGGGGACTCGAGGGGGCGAGGTAGTGTGCAGTACTTC
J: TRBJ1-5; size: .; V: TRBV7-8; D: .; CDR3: CASSYQGNSNQPQHF; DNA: TGTGCCAGCAGCTACCAGGGAAATAGCAATCAGCCCCAGCATTTT